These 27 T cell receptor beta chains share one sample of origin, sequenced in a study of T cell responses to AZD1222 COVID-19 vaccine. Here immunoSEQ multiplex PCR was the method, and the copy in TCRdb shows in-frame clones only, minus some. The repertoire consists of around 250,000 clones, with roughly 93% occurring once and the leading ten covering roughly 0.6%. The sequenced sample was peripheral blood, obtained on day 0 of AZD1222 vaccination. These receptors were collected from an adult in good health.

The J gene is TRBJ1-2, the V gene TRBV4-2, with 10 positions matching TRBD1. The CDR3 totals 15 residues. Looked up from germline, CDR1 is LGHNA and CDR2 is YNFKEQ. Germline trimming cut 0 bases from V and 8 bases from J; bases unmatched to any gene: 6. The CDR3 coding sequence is TGTGCCAGCAGCCAAGATCGGGGACAGGGGTCGGGCTACACCTTC. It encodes CASSQDRGQGSGYTF.

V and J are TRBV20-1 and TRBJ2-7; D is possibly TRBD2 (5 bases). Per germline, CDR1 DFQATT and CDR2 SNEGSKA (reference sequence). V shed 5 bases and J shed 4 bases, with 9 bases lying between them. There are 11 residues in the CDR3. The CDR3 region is CSALTRYEQYF. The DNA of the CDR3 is TGCAGTGCTCTTACTAGGTACGAGCAGTACTTC.

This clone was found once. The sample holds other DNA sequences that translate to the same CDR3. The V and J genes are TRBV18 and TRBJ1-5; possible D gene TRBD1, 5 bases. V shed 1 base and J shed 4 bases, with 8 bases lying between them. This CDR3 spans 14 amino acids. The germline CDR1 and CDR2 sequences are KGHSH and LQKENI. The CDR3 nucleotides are TGTGCCAGCTCACCACGGGGGGGAAATCAGCCCCAGCATTTT. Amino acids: CASSPRGGNQPQHF.

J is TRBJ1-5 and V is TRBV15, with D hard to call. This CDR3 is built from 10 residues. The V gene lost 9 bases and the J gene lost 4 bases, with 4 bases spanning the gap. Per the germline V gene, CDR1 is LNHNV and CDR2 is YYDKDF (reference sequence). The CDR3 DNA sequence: TGTGCCACACTGAATCAGCCCCAGCATTTT. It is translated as CATLNQPQHF.

The CDR3 loop is CASSQTGGSELFF. CDR3 nucleotides: TGTGCCAGCAGCCAAACCGGGGGCTCGGAGCTGTTTTTT. The J gene is TRBJ2-2, the V gene TRBV3-1 (or the pseudogene TRBV3-2), with D possibly being TRBD1 or TRBD2 (6 bases each). This CDR3 has 13 amino acids. V was trimmed by 2 bases and J by 10 bases, leaving 11 bases between them. The germline V gene encodes CDR1 LGHDT and CDR2 YNNKEL (reference sequence).

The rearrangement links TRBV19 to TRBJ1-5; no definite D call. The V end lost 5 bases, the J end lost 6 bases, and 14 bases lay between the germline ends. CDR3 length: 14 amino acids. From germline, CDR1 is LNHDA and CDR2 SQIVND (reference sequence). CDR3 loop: CASSVGPVGQPQHF. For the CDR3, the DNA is TGTGCCAGTAGTGTCGGGCCGGTGGGTCAGCCCCAGCATTTT.

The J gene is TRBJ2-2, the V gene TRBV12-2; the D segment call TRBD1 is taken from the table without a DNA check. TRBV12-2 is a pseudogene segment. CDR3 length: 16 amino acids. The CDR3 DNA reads TGTGCAAGTCGCTTAGTAGGGCAGGGGTGGACCGGGGAGCTGTTTTTT. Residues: CASRLVGQGWTGELFF.

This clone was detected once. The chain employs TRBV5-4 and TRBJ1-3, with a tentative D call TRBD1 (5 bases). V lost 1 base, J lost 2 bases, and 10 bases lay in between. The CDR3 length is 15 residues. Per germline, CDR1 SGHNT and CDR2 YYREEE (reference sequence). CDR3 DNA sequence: TGTGCCAGCAGCTTGATCCCGGGGGCTGGAAACACCATATATTTT. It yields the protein CASSLIPGAGNTIYF. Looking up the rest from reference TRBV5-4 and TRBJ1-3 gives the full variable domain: ETGVTQSPTHLIKTRGQQVTLRCSSQSGHNTVSWYQQALGQGPQFIFQYYREEENGRGNFPPRFSGLQFPNYSSELNVNALELDDSALYLCASSLIPGAGNTIYFGEGSWLTVV.

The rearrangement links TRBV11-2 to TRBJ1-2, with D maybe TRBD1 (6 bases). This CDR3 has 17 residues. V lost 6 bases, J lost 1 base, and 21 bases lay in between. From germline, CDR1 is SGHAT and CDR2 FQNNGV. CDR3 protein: CASSPIRRTDNNYGYTF. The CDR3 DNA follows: TGTGCCAGCAGTCCTATTAGACGGACAGATAATAACTATGGCTACACCTTC.

CDR3 coding DNA: TGTGCCAGCAGCCCTACTGGACAGGGTTTGAAACTGTTTTTT. This codes for CASSPTGQGLKLFF. The V gene is TRBV7-9, the J gene TRBJ1-4; TRBD1 matches 8 bases. The CDR3 extends over 14 amino acids. The ends lost 5 bases at V and 11 bases at J; junction bases unmatched: 10. CDR1 and CDR2 (germline): SEHNR, FQNEAQ (reference sequence).

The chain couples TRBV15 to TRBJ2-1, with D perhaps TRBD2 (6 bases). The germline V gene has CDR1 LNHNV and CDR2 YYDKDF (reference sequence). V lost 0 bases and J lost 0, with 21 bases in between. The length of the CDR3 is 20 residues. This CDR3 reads CATSREPLADYSSSYNEQFF. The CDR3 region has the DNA TGTGCCACCAGCAGAGAGCCCTTAGCGGATTACTCAAGCTCCTACAATGAGCAGTTCTTC.

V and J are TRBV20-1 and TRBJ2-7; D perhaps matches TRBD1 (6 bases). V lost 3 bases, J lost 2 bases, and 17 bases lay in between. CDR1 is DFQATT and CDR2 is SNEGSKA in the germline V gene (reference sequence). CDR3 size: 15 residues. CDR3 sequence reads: CSASFSTGNTYEQYF. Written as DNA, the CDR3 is TGCAGTGCTAGTTTCTCGACAGGTAACACCTACGAGCAGTACTTC.

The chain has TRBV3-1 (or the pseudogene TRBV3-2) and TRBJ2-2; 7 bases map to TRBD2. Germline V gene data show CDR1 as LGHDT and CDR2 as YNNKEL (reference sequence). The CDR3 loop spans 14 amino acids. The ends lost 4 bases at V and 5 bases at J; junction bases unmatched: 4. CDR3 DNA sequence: TGTGCCAGCAGCCCCGGGGGGTCGACCGGGGAGCTGTTTTTT. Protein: CASSPGGSTGELFF.

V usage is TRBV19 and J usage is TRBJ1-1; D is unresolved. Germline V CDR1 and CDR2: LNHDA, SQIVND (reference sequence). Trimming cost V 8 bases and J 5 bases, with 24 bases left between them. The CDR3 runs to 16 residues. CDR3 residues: CASDFGPLRRGTEAFF. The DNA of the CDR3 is TGTGCCAGTGATTTTGGACCCCTAAGGCGAGGTACTGAAGCTTTCTTT.

CDR3 sequence (DNA): TGTGCCAGCAGCTCCGGCGTGGTTTCACCCCTCCACTTT. Its protein product is CASSSGVVSPLHF. The rearrangement uses TRBV7-2 and TRBJ1-6; D is unclear. The V end was cut by 4 bases, the J end by 9 bases, with 10 bases between. The CDR3 consists of 13 residues. Germline V lookup: CDR1 SGHTA, CDR2 FQGNSA. The variable domain in full, with the rest retrieved from reference TRBV7-2 and TRBJ1-6, is GAGVSQSPSNKVTEKGKDVELRCDPISGHTALYWYRQSLGQGLEFLIYFQGNSAPDKSGLPSDRFSAERTGGSVSTLTIQRTQQEDSAVYLCASSSGVVSPLHFGNGTRLTVT.

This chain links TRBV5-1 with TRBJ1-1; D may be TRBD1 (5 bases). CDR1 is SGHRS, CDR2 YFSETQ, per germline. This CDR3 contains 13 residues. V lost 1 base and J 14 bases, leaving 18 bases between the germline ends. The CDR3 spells CASSLSGGTQGFF. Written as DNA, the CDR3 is TGCGCCAGCAGCTTGTCGGGCGGGACCCAAGGGTTCTTT.

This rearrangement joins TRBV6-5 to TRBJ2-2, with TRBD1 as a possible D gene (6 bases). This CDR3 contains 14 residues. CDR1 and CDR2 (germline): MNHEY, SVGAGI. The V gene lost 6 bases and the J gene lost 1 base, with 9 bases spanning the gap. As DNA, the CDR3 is TGTGCCAGCAGATGGGGACAGAACACCGGGGAGCTGTTTTTT. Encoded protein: CASRWGQNTGELFF.

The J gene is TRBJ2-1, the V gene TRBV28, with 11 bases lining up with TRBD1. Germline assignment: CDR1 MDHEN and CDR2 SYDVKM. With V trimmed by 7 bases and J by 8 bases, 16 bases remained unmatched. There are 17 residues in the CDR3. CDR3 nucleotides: TGTGCCAGCAACCCGGACAGGGGGCTATCCTCTACGTATGAGCAGTTCTTC. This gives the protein CASNPDRGLSSTYEQFF.

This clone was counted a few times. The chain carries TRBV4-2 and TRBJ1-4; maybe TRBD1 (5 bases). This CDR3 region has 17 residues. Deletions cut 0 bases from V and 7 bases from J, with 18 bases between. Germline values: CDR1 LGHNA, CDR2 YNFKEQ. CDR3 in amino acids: CASSQDSGTVEGEKLFF. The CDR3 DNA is TGTGCCAGCAGCCAAGATTCCGGGACCGTCGAGGGTGAAAAACTGTTTTTT.

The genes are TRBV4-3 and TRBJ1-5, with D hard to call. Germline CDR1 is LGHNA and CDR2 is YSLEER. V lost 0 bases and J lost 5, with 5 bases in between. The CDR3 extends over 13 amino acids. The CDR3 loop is CASSQDTDQPQHF. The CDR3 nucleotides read TGCGCCAGCAGCCAAGATACCGATCAGCCCCAGCATTTT.

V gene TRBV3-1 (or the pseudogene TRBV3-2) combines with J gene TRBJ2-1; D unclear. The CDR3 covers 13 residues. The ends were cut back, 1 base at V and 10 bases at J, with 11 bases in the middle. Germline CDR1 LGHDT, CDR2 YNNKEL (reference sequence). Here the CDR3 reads CASSQGAGREQFF. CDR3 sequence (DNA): TGTGCCAGCAGCCAAGGGGCCGGGCGGGAGCAGTTCTTC.

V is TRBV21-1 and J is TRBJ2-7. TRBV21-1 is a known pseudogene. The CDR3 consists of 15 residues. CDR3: CASSSPQGQPYEQYF. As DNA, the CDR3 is TGTGCCAGCAGCTCACCCCAAGGGCAGCCCTACGAGCAGTACTTC.

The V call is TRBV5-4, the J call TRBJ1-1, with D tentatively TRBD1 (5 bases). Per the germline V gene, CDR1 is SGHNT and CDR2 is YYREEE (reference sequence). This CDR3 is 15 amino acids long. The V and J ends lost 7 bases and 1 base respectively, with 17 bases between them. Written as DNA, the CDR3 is TGTGCCAGCTATGGGGCCTATGCGGGGAACACTGAAGCTTTCTTT. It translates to CASYGAYAGNTEAFF.

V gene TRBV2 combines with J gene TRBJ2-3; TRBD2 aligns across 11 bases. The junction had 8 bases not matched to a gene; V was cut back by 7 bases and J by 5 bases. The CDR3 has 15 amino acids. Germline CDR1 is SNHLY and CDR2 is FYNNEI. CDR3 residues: CASTTLAGGLDTQYF. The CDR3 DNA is TGTGCCAGCACTACCTTAGCGGGGGGGCTAGATACGCAGTATTTT.

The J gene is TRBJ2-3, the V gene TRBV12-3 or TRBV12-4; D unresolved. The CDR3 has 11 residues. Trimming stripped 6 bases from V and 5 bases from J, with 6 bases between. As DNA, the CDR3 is TGTGCCAGCAGAACGGAAGATACGCAGTATTTT. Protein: CASRTEDTQYF.

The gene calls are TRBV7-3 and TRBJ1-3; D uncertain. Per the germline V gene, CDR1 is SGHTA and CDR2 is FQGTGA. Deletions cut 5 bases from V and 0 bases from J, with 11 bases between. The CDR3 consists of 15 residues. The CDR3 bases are TGTGCCAGCAGCCCCAGGACCCTCTCTGGAAACACCATATATTTT. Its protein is CASSPRTLSGNTIYF.

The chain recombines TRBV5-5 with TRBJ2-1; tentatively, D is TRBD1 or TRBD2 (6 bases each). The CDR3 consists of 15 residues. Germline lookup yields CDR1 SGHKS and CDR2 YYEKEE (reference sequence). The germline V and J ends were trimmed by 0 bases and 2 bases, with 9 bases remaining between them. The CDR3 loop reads CASSLDGGPYNEQFF. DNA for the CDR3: TGTGCCAGCAGCTTGGATGGGGGGCCCTACAATGAGCAGTTCTTC.